There are many counts of the clone carrying this TCR beta chain. This sample was included in a study of early T cells in non-severe SARS-CoV-2 infection. Germline V gene sequence: CDR1 MDHEN, CDR2 SYDVKM. Trimming took off 9 bases at V and 1 base at J, with 19 bases between the two ends. This CDR3 has 16 residues. The protocol attached unique molecular identifiers to individual cDNA molecules. MiXCR, run by TCRdb on the 5' RACE reads, gives a single entry per CDR3 protein. The repertoire holds 37,000 or so distinct CDR3 sequences, with 4.7% as singletons. The chain combines TRBV28 with TRBJ2-1, with a weak D call TRBD2 (6 bases). This TCR came from an adult who was a healthcare worker with PCR-confirmed SARS-CoV-2 infection or an uninfected control (not recorded which). The sequenced sample consisted of whole blood. The CDR3 spells CASSNEGGASYNEQFF. CDR3 nucleotide sequence: TGTGCCAGTAGCAATGAAGGAGGGGCATCCTACAATGAGCAGTTCTTC. Full variable domain (remainder filled in from reference TRBV28 and TRBJ2-1): DVKVTQSSRYLVKRTGEKVFLECVQDMDHENMFWYRQDPGLGLRLIYFSYDVKMKEKGDIPEGYSVSREKKERFSLILESASTNQTSMYLCASSNEGGASYNEQFFGPGTRLTVL.